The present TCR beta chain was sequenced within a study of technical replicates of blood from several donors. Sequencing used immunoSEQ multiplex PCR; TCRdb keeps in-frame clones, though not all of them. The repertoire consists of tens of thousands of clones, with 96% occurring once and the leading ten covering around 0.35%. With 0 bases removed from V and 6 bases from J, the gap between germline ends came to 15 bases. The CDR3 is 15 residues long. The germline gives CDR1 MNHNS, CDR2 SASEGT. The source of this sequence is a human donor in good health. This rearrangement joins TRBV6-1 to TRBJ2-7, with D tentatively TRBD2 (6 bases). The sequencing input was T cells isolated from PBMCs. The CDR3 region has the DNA TGTGCCAGCAGTGAAGCGCTTCGGGGGAGGAGCGAGCAGTACTTC. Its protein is CASSEALRGRSEQYF.